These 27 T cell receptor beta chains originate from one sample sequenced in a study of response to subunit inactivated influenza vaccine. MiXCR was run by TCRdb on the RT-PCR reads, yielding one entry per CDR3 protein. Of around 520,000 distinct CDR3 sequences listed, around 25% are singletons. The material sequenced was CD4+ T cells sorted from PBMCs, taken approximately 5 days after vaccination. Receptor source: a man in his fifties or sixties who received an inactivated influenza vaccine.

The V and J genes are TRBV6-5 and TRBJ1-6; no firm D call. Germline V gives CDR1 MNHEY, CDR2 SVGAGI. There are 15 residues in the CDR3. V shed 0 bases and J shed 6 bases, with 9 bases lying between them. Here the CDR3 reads CASSYSVPGNSPLHF. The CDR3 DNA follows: TGTGCCAGCAGTTACTCGGTACCGGGTAATTCACCCCTCCACTTT.

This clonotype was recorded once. The CDR3: CASSTTSFGTQYF. The CDR3 DNA follows: TGTGCCAGCAGCACGACTAGTTTCGGGACCCAGTACTTC. The chain couples TRBV11-3 to TRBJ2-5; TRBD2 might be the D (6 bases). V was shortened by 5 bases and J by 7 bases, with 14 bases between the two germline ends. The germline V gene encodes CDR1 SGHNT and CDR2 YENEEA. This CDR3 has 13 residues. Looking up the rest from reference TRBV11-3 and TRBJ2-5 gives the full variable domain: EAGVVQSPRYKIIEKKQPVAFWCNPISGHNTLYWYLQNLGQGPELLIRYENEEAVDDSQLPKDRFSAERLKGVDSTLKIQPAELGDSAVYLCASSTTSFGTQYFGPGTRLLVL.

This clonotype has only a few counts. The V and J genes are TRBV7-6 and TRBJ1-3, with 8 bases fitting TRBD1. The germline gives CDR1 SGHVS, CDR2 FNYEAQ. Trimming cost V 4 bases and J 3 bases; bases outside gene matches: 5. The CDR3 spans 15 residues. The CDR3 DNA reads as TGTGCCAGCAGCTCGCAACAGGGGGGTGGAAACACCATATATTTT. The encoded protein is CASSSQQGGGNTIYF.

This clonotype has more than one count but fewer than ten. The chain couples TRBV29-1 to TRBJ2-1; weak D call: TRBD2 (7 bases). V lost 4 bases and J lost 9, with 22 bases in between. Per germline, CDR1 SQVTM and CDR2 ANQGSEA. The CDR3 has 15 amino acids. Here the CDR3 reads CSVGPGGATTSEQFF. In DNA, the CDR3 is TGCAGCGTTGGACCTGGGGGGGCAACTACTTCTGAGCAGTTCTTC.

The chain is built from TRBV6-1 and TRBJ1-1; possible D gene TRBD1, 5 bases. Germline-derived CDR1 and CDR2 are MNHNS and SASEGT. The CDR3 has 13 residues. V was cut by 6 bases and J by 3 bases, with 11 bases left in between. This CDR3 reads CASRGTGYTEAFF. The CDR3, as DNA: TGTGCCAGCAGGGGGACGGGCTACACTGAAGCTTTCTTT.

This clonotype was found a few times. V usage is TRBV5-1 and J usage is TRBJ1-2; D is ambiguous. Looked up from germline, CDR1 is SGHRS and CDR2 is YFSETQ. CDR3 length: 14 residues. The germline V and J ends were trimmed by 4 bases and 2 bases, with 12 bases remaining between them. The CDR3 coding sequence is TGCGCCAGCAGCCCTAGTTCACCCAACTATGGCTACACCTTC. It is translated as CASSPSSPNYGYTF. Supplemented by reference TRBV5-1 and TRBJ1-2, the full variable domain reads KAGVTQTPRYLIKTRGQQVTLSCSPISGHRSVSWYQQTPGQGLQFLFEYFSETQRNKGNFPGRFSGRQFSNSRSEMNVSTLELGDSALYLCASSPSSPNYGYTFGSGTRLTVV.

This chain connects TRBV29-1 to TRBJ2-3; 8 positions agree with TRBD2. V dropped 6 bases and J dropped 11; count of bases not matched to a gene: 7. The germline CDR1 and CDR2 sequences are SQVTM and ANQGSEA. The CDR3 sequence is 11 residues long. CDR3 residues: CSVIGTRKQYF. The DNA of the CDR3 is TGCAGCGTGATCGGGACTAGAAAGCAGTATTTT.

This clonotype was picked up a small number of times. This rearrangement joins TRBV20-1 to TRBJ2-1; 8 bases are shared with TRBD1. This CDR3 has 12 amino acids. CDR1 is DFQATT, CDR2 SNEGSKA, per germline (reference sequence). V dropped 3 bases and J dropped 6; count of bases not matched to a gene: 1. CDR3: CSASDRGNEQFF. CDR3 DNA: TGCAGTGCTAGTGACAGGGGCAATGAGCAGTTCTTC.

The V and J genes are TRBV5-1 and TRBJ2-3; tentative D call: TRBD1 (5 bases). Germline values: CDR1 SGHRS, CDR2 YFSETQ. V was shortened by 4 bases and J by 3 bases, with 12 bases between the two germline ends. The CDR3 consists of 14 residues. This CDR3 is CASSGHPQTDTQYF. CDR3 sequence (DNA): TGCGCCAGCAGCGGACACCCACAAACAGATACGCAGTATTTT.

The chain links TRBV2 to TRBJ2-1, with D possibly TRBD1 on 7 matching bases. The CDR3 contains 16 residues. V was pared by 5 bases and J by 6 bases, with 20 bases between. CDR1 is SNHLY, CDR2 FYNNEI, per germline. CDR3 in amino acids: CASSYAGGLSGNEQFF. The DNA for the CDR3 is TGTGCCAGCAGTTATGCAGGGGGACTGTCGGGCAATGAGCAGTTCTTC.

The CDR3 is CASSFSLKDNYGYTF. CDR3 coding DNA: TGTGCCAGCAGTTTTTCACTGAAAGATAACTATGGCTACACCTTC. The chain uses TRBV12-3 or TRBV12-4 and TRBJ1-2; no definite D call. V was pared by 3 bases and J by 1 base, with 12 bases between. The CDR3 is made up of 15 amino acids.

CDR3 sequence reads: CASSPGSSLYNEQFF. CDR3 coding DNA: TGTGCCAGCAGCCCAGGGAGTTCCCTTTACAATGAGCAGTTCTTC. This chain uses TRBV7-3 with TRBJ2-1; D is perhaps TRBD1 or TRBD2 (5 bases each). The CDR3 length is 15 residues. Trimming took 5 bases from V and 4 from J, leaving 15 bases between them. CDR1 SGHTA and CDR2 FQGTGA come from the germline V gene.

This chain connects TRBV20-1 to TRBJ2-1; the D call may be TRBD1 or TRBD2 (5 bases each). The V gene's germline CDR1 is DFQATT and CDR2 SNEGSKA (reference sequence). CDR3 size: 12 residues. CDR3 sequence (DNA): TGCTCAAGAGGGGTGGCCTACAATGAGCAGTTCTTC. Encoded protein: CSRGVAYNEQFF.

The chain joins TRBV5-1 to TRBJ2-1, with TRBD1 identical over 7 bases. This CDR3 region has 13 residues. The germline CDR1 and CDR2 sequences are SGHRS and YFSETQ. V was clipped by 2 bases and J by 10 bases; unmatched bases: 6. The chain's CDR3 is CASSFQGVIEQFF. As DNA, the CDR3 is TGCGCCAGCAGCTTCCAGGGGGTGATCGAGCAGTTCTTC.

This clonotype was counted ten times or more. Here the CDR3 reads CASSKGPNTEAFF. CDR3 nucleotide sequence: TGTGCCAGCAGCAAAGGACCGAACACTGAAGCTTTCTTT. This chain uses TRBV7-2 with TRBJ1-1; D gene unclear. There are 13 residues in the CDR3. In germline, CDR1 is SGHTA, CDR2 FQGNSA. Trimming cost V 5 bases and J 1 base, with 8 bases left between them.

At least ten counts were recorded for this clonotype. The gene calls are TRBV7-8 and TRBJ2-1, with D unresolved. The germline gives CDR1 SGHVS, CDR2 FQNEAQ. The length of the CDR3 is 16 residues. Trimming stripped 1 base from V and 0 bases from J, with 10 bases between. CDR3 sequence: CASSLVLMTSYNEQFF. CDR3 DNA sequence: TGTGCCAGCAGCTTAGTTCTTATGACCTCCTACAATGAGCAGTTCTTC.

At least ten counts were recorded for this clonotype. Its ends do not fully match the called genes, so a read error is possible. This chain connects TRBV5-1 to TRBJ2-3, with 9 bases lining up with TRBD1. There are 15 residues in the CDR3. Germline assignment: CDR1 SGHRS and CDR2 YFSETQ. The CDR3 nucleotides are TGTGCCAGCAGCCCGGGACAGGGAAGCACAGATACGCAGTATTTT. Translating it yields CASSPGQGSTDTQYF.

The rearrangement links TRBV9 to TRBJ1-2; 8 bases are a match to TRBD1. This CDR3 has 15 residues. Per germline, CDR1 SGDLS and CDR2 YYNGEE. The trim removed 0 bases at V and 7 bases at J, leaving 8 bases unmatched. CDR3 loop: CASSVEAGGAFGYTF. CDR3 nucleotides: TGTGCCAGCAGCGTAGAGGCAGGGGGCGCCTTTGGCTACACCTTC.

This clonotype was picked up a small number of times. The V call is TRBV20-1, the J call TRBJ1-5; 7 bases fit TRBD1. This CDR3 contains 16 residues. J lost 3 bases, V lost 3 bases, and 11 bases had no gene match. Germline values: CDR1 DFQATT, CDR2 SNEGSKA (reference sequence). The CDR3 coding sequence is TGCAGTGCTAGGGGAATGGACAGGTCTCCCAATCAGCCCCAGCATTTT. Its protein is CSARGMDRSPNQPQHF.

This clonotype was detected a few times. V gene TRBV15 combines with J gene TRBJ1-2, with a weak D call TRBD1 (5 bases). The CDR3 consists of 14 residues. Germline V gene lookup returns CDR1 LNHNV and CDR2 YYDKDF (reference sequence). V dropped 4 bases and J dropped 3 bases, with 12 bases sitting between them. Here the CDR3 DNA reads TGTGCCACCAGCATCCGGGGAGGGGACTATGGCTACACCTTC. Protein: CATSIRGGDYGYTF.

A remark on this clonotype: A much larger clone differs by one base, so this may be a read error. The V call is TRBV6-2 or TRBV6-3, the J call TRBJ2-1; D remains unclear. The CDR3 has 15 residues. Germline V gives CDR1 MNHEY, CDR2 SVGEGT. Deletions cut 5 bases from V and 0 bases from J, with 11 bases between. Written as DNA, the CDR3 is TGTGCCAGCAGTCTGTACAGATACTCCTACAATGAGCAGTTCTTC. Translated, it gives CASSLYRYSYNEQFF.

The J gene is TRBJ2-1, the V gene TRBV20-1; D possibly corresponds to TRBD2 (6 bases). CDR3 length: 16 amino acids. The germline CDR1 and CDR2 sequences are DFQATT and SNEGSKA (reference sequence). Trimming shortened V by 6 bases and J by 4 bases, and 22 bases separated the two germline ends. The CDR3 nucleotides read TGCAGTGCCCCCCCTCGAACGGGAGTTTCTTACAATGAGCAGTTCTTC. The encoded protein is CSAPPRTGVSYNEQFF.

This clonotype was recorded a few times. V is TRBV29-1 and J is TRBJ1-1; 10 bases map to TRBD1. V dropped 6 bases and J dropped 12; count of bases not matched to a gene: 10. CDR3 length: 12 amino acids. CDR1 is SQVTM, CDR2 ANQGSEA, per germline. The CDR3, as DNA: TGCAGCGTGGGGGGGACAGGGGAGATGCCTTTCTTT. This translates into CSVGGTGEMPFF.

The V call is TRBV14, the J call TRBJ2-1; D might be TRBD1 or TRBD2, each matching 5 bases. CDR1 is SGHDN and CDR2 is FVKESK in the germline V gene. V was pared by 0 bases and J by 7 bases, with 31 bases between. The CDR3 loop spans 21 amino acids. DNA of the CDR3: TGTGCCAGCAGCCAAGATACCCTCAACGGGGCCCTCCGGAATAAATTTAATGAGCAGTTCTTC. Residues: CASSQDTLNGALRNKFNEQFF.

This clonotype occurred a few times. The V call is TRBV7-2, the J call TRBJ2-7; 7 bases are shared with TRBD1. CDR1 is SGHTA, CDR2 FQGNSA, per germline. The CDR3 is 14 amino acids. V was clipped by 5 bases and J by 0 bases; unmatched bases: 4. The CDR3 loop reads CASSRTGDSYEQYF. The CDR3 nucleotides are TGTGCCAGCAGCCGGACAGGCGACTCCTACGAGCAGTACTTC.

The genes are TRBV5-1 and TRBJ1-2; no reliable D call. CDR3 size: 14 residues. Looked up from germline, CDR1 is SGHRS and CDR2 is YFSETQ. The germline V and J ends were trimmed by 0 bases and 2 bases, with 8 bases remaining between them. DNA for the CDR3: TGCGCCAGCAGCTTGGATGGAGAAAACTATGGCTACACCTTC. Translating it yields CASSLDGENYGYTF.

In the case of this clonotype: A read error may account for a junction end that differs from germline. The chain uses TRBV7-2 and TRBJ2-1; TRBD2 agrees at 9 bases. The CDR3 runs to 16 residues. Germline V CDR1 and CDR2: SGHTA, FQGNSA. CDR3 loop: CANSLSPSGNLNEQFF. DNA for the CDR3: TGTGCCAACAGCTTATCGCCTAGCGGGAACCTGAATGAGCAGTTCTTC.